This passage covers 19 T cell receptor beta chains from one sample sequenced in a study of a mutant IDH1 vaccine in newly diagnosed glioma. Their recognized antigens are unknown. This table comes from immunoSEQ multiplex PCR, and its TCRdb copy is limited to in-frame clones, with some not included. The sample consists of about 60,000 clones, approximately 81% of them appearing once. Regarding time point: week 35, safety follow-up. The content of each vaccine dose was 300 ug of mutant IDH1 20-mer peptide, and topical imiquimod accompanied it. Sequencing was performed on PBMCs, taken from a glioma patient whose treatment included an IDH1 peptide vaccine. These TCRs come from a man aged 25-40 years with glioma.

This clone was recorded once. The V call is TRBV4-2, the J call TRBJ2-5; D unclear. The CDR3 loop spans 21 amino acids. Germline CDR1 and CDR2: LGHNA and YNFKEQ. The V and J ends lost 2 bases and 0 bases respectively, with 28 bases between them. The CDR3, as DNA: TGTGCCAGCAGCCAACCGCCATCCTTAGTTAACCGCTTTAAGTACCAAGAGACCCAGTACTTC. This encodes CASSQPPSLVNRFKYQETQYF.

For this clone: The same CDR3 also results from other DNA sequences found in this sample. The chain recombines TRBV5-6 with TRBJ2-3, with unresolved D. Between the trimmed V and J ends, which lost 4 bases and 0 bases, there was a span of 12 bases. The CDR3 is made up of 15 amino acids. Germline V gene sequence: CDR1 SGHDT, CDR2 YYEEEE. As DNA, the CDR3 is TGTGCCAGCAGCCGTCGAGGCCGCAGCACAGATACGCAGTATTTT. Translating gives CASSRRGRSTDTQYF. The entire variable domain, with the rest obtained from reference TRBV5-6 and TRBJ2-3, is as follows: DAGVTQSPTHLIKTRGQQVTLRCSPKSGHDTVSWYQQALGQGPQFIFQYYEEEERQRGNFPDRFSGHQFPNYSSELNVNALLLGDSALYLCASSRRGRSTDTQYFGPGTRLTVL.

This sequence joins TRBV6-5 and TRBJ2-7; the D gene is possibly TRBD1 (5 bases). The V end lost 4 bases, the J end lost 1 base, and 14 bases lay between the germline ends. The CDR3 runs to 15 residues. Germline V gene lookup returns CDR1 MNHEY and CDR2 SVGAGI. The CDR3 nucleotides read TGTGCCAGCAGTTCACATTTTGGACATTCCTACGAGCAGTACTTC. Translating it yields CASSSHFGHSYEQYF.

V usage is TRBV5-1 and J usage is TRBJ1-5; D gene uncertain. Germline assignment: CDR1 SGHRS and CDR2 YFSETQ. This CDR3 contains 14 residues. V lost 2 bases and J lost 4, with 10 bases in between. CDR3: CASSLGPANQPQHF. The CDR3 DNA reads TGCGCCAGCAGCTTAGGACCTGCGAATCAGCCCCAGCATTTT.

This chain connects TRBV19 to TRBJ2-3; D is undetermined. Germline V gene data show CDR1 as LNHDA and CDR2 as SQIVND (reference sequence). Trimming left V 3 bases short and J 7 bases short, with 17 bases between. This CDR3 contains 15 residues. CDR3 DNA sequence: TGTGCCAGTAGTATCACCGGCGCCACCAGGAATACGCAGTATTTT. This encodes CASSITGATRNTQYF.

This rearrangement joins TRBV15 to TRBJ2-6; no firm D call. Germline V gene lookup returns CDR1 LNHNV and CDR2 YYDKDF (reference sequence). This CDR3 is 15 amino acids long. V shed 4 bases and J shed 0 bases, with 7 bases lying between them. The CDR3 region has the DNA TGTGCCACCAGCACCGACAACTCTGGGGCCAACGTCCTGACTTTC. It is translated as CATSTDNSGANVLTF.

The chain employs TRBV5-1 and TRBJ2-4; D unresolved. The germline gives CDR1 SGHRS, CDR2 YFSETQ. V shed 2 bases and J shed 0 bases, with 15 bases lying between them. The CDR3 runs 17 residues. The CDR3 here is CASSLATSSLAKNIQYF. The DNA for the CDR3 is TGCGCCAGCAGCTTAGCGACATCGTCCCTAGCCAAAAACATTCAGTACTTC. Filled out from reference TRBV5-1 and TRBJ2-4, the complete variable domain reads KAGVTQTPRYLIKTRGQQVTLSCSPISGHRSVSWYQQTPGQGLQFLFEYFSETQRNKGNFPGRFSGRQFSNSRSEMNVSTLELGDSALYLCASSLATSSLAKNIQYFGAGTRLSVL.

This chain links TRBV6-5 with TRBJ1-2; no reliable D call. V was shortened by 1 base and J by 5 bases, with 17 bases between the two germline ends. The CDR3 length is 16 residues. The germline CDR1 and CDR2 sequences are MNHEY and SVGAGI. The CDR3 loop reads CASSYYASRNKYGYTF. CDR3 DNA sequence: TGTGCCAGCAGTTACTACGCCTCCAGGAACAAATATGGCTACACCTTC.

The genes are TRBV21-1 and TRBJ1-2; the table's D call of TRBD1 was not tested on the DNA. TRBV21-1 is assigned pseudogene status. This CDR3 has 16 amino acids. The CDR3 DNA reads TGTGCCAGCAAGACTAATCCCGGGACAGGGATTTCTGGCTACACCTTC. This gives the protein CASKTNPGTGISGYTF.

The DNA of the CDR3 is TGTGCCAGCACCATTAGGGGACAGGGCAAGAATCAGCCCCAGCATTTT. Encoded protein: CASTIRGQGKNQPQHF. The chain is built from TRBV28 and TRBJ1-5, with 9 nucleotides matching TRBD1. Germline V gene data show CDR1 as MDHEN and CDR2 as SYDVKM. This CDR3 has 16 residues. Unmatched junction bases numbered 11, after V lost 7 bases and J lost 4 bases.

This chain links TRBV11-2 with TRBJ1-1; 11 nucleotides agree with TRBD1. The germline gives CDR1 SGHAT, CDR2 FQNNGV. CDR3 length equals 14 residues. V was pared by 6 bases and J by 10 bases, with 10 bases of the junction left unmatched. CDR3 in DNA: TGTGCCAGCAGTTCTGGACAGGGGGCGAGCGGAGCTTTCTTT. Translated, it gives CASSSGQGASGAFF.

The J gene is TRBJ2-2, the V gene TRBV18; TRBD2 might be the D (7 bases). CDR1 and CDR2 from the germline V gene are KGHSH and LQKENI. The V end lost 1 base, the J end lost 7 bases, and 19 bases lay between the germline ends. The CDR3 runs 17 residues. The CDR3 DNA follows: TGTGCCAGCTCACCACTTCAGCTTCGCGGGGGCCGCGGGGAGCTGTTTTTT. Translating it yields CASSPLQLRGGRGELFF.

This chain joins TRBV19 and TRBJ1-5; 9 bases line up with TRBD1. The CDR3 consists of 16 residues. With 7 bases clipped from V and 0 bases from J, the junction kept 7 bases outside the gene matches. Germline lookup yields CDR1 LNHDA and CDR2 SQIVND (reference sequence). Here the CDR3 reads CASNYRGLGSNQPQHF. In DNA, the CDR3 is TGTGCCAGTAATTACAGGGGGCTGGGTAGCAATCAGCCCCAGCATTTT.

This chain links TRBV9 with TRBJ2-5, with TRBD2 matching 11 bases. V lost 7 bases and J lost 7; bases outside the gene matches: 12. CDR3 length: 15 amino acids. Germline V gene data show CDR1 as SGDLS and CDR2 as YYNGEE. The CDR3 loop reads CASSTSGASRSTQYF. Here the CDR3 DNA reads TGTGCCAGCTCGACTAGCGGGGCGTCCAGGTCGACCCAGTACTTC.

This chain connects TRBV5-6 to TRBJ2-5, with TRBD2 as a possible D gene (6 bases). The CDR3 runs to 16 residues. The germline V gene encodes CDR1 SGHDT and CDR2 YYEEEE. Trimming shortened V by 4 bases and J by 3 bases, and 19 bases separated the two germline ends. The CDR3 is CASSTLTAGGEETQYF. The CDR3 region has the DNA TGTGCCAGCAGCACACTAACGGCCGGAGGGGAAGAGACCCAGTACTTC. Combining the CDR3 with reference TRBV5-6 and TRBJ2-5 gives the whole variable domain DAGVTQSPTHLIKTRGQQVTLRCSPKSGHDTVSWYQQALGQGPQFIFQYYEEEERQRGNFPDRFSGHQFPNYSSELNVNALLLGDSALYLCASSTLTAGGEETQYFGPGTRLLVL.

Only a few counts were recorded for this clone. The chain joins TRBV11-2 to TRBJ1-5; perhaps TRBD1 as D (6 bases). The CDR3 spans 15 residues. V shed 5 bases and J shed 7 bases, with 18 bases lying between them. Germline loops: CDR1 SGHAT, CDR2 FQNNGV. In DNA form, the CDR3 reads TGTGCCAGCAGCCGGGACACGTCAAAGAGCCAGCCCCAGCATTTT. It codes for CASSRDTSKSQPQHF. Looking up the rest from reference TRBV11-2 and TRBJ1-5 gives the full variable domain: EAGVAQSPRYKIIEKRQSVAFWCNPISGHATLYWYQQILGQGPKLLIQFQNNGVVDDSQLPKDRFSAERLKGVDSTLKIQPAKLEDSAVYLCASSRDTSKSQPQHFGDGTRLSIL.

This clone has more than one count but fewer than ten. This CDR3 reads CASTPSNGYNQPQHF. In DNA form, the CDR3 reads TGTGCCAGCACCCCGTCGAACGGTTACAATCAGCCCCAGCATTTT. The V gene is TRBV28, the J gene TRBJ1-5; D is undetermined. CDR3 size: 15 residues. Germline CDR1 and CDR2: MDHEN and SYDVKM. The germline V and J ends were trimmed by 7 bases and 3 bases, with 16 bases remaining between them.

This clone was counted a few times. V and J are TRBV4-1 and TRBJ1-1, with D perhaps TRBD1 (5 bases). The germline gives CDR1 MGHRA, CDR2 YSYEKL. This CDR3 region has 14 residues. With 4 bases removed from V and 3 bases from J, the gap between germline ends came to 12 bases. The DNA for the CDR3 is TGCGCCAGCAGCCGGGACGCGGGGGACACTGAAGCTTTCTTT. This encodes CASSRDAGDTEAFF.

The chain has TRBV4-1 and TRBJ2-7; D ambiguous. V shed 1 base and J shed 0 bases, with 13 bases lying between them. Germline loops: CDR1 MGHRA, CDR2 YSYEKL. The length of the CDR3 is 16 residues. This chain's CDR3 is CASSQGLGMSSYEQYF. The DNA for the CDR3 is TGCGCCAGCAGCCAAGGTCTCGGTATGTCCTCCTACGAGCAGTACTTC.